Below, 8 T cell receptor beta chains from the same sample are listed, as sequenced in a study of blood T cell repertoires in COVID-19. Measured with immunoSEQ multiplex PCR; TCRdb has only the in-frame clones, and not every one. The sample holds 300,000 to 350,000 clones, almost 90% seen once. Sequencing was carried out using PBMCs or T cells enriched from blood (not recorded which). Source of these receptors: a woman under 40 who had been exposed to COVID-19.

This rearrangement joins TRBV7-9 to TRBJ2-1; perhaps TRBD2 as D (5 bases). Between the trimmed V and J ends, which lost 4 bases and 5 bases, there was a span of 9 bases. The germline V gene encodes CDR1 SEHNR and CDR2 FQNEAQ (reference sequence). The CDR3 is 13 amino acids. The CDR3 loop is CASSSSGNNEQFF. The CDR3 bases are TGTGCCAGCAGCTCTTCGGGAAACAATGAGCAGTTCTTC. Together with reference TRBV7-9 and TRBJ2-1, the CDR3 gives the full variable domain: DTGVSQNPRHKITKRGQNVTFRCDPISEHNRLYWYRQTLGQGPEFLTYFQNEAQLEKSRLLSDRFSAERPKGSFSTLEIQRTEQGDSAMYLCASSSSGNNEQFFGPGTRLTVL.

The chain links TRBV28 to TRBJ1-1; TRBD1 matches at 7 bases. Germline CDR1 MDHEN, CDR2 SYDVKM. CDR3 size: 22 residues. The V gene end was trimmed by 3 bases and the J gene end by 3 bases; junction bases not matched to a gene: 28. For the CDR3, the DNA is TGTGCCAGCAGTTTTATGAGGGACCGTCGACAGGGCAAGGTCTACTCGGACACTGAAGCTTTCTTT. Amino acid sequence: CASSFMRDRRQGKVYSDTEAFF. Variable domain in full (rest from reference TRBV28 and TRBJ1-1): DVKVTQSSRYLVKRTGEKVFLECVQDMDHENMFWYRQDPGLGLRLIYFSYDVKMKEKGDIPEGYSVSREKKERFSLILESASTNQTSMYLCASSFMRDRRQGKVYSDTEAFFGQGTRLTVV.

This clone has just one count. This CDR3 is CAWTSGGTEQYF. The CDR3, as DNA: TGTGCCTGGACCTCAGGGGGCACGGAGCAGTACTTC. This rearrangement joins TRBV30 to TRBJ2-7; the match to TRBD1 covers 8 bases. With V trimmed by 4 bases and J by 7 bases, 6 bases remained unmatched. This CDR3 has 12 amino acids. The germline CDR1 and CDR2 sequences are GTSNPN and SVGIG (reference sequence).

Points on this clone: The identical CDR3 is also encoded by other nucleotide sequences in the sample. The gene calls are TRBV9 and TRBJ1-1; D is unclear. The CDR3 has 14 residues. Germline V gives CDR1 SGDLS, CDR2 YYNGEE. Deletions cut 2 bases from V and 1 base from J, with 9 bases between. The DNA of the CDR3 is TGTGCCAGCAGCGTGCGTACAGCGAACACTGAAGCTTTCTTT. It codes for CASSVRTANTEAFF.

As to this clone: This CDR3 is also generated by other DNA sequences in the sample. The chain carries TRBV7-3 and TRBJ1-1; 7 nucleotides match TRBD1. V trimming: 1 base; J trimming: 4 bases; junction bases outside the gene matches: 3. This CDR3 is built from 14 residues. Germline loops: CDR1 SGHTA, CDR2 FQGTGA. The CDR3 reads CASSLNPGGTEAFF. CDR3 coding DNA: TGTGCCAGCAGCTTAAATCCAGGGGGCACTGAAGCTTTCTTT.

This clone was found a few times. J is TRBJ2-7 and V is TRBV27; 8 bases align to TRBD1. Germline V gene sequence: CDR1 MNHEY, CDR2 SMNVEV (reference sequence). The CDR3 is made up of 16 amino acids. With 5 bases clipped from V and 0 bases from J, the junction kept 9 bases outside the gene matches. CDR3 amino acids: CASSAYRGSSSYEQYF. The CDR3 DNA sequence: TGTGCCAGCAGTGCTTACAGGGGGTCTTCCTCCTACGAGCAGTACTTC.

The rearrangement joins TRBV19 to TRBJ2-2; 9 nucleotides agree with TRBD1. The CDR3 is 12 amino acids. Germline V lookup: CDR1 LNHDA, CDR2 SQIVND (reference sequence). J gave up 4 bases and V 10 bases, and 1 base lay outside the gene matches. The CDR3 DNA sequence: TGTGCCACGACAGGGGGCACCGGGGAGCTGTTTTTT. Its protein is CATTGGTGELFF. Full variable domain (rest looked up from reference TRBV19 and TRBJ2-2): DGGITQSPKYLFRKEGQNVTLSCEQNLNHDAMYWYRQDPGQGLRLIYYSQIVNDFQKGDIAEGYSVSREKKESFPLTVTSAQKNPTAFYLCATTGGTGELFFGEGSRLTVL.

This chain joins TRBV5-1 and TRBJ1-4; D unresolved. The V and J ends lost 0 bases and 7 bases respectively, with 7 bases between them. This CDR3 has 13 residues. Germline V CDR1 and CDR2: SGHRS, YFSETQ. This chain's CDR3 is CASSLDRSEKLFF. CDR3 bases: TGCGCCAGCAGCTTGGATAGGAGTGAAAAACTGTTTTTT.